A single sample is the source of the 8 T cell receptor beta chains below, sequenced in a study of blood T cell repertoires in COVID-19. Method: immunoSEQ multiplex PCR; TCRdb's copy keeps in-frame clones and lacks some. The table shows some 50,000 clones, with approximately 80% occurring only once. The sequenced sample was peripheral blood. The receptors come from a human donor in a cohort sampled during active COVID-19.

The chain carries TRBV19 and TRBJ2-7, with 7 bases lining up with TRBD1. This CDR3 contains 13 residues. Germline loops: CDR1 LNHDA, CDR2 SQIVND (reference sequence). V was pared by 5 bases and J by 2 bases, with 3 bases of the junction left unmatched. The CDR3 reads CASSHGQAYEQYF. As DNA, the CDR3 is TGTGCCAGTAGTCACGGACAGGCCTACGAGCAGTACTTC.

There are a few counts of this clone. V is TRBV6-2 or TRBV6-3 and J is TRBJ2-2; a weak D match, TRBD1 (6 bases). V lost 0 bases and J 5 bases, leaving 16 bases between the germline ends. Germline-derived CDR1 and CDR2 are MNHEY and SVGEGT. CDR3 length: 17 residues. The CDR3 loop reads CASSYSGPGQITGELFF. The CDR3 DNA reads as TGTGCCAGCAGTTACTCGGGACCGGGACAAATTACCGGGGAGCTGTTTTTT.

This clone has just one count. This chain connects TRBV19 to TRBJ1-1; D is unresolved. Germline CDR1 is LNHDA and CDR2 is SQIVND (reference sequence). The CDR3 has 17 residues. V was clipped by 8 bases and J by 3 bases, with 25 bases between them. In DNA form, the CDR3 reads TGTGCCAGTCAGCGAAAAGGTCTTAAGGCCCGGTACACTGAAGCTTTCTTT. This gives the protein CASQRKGLKARYTEAFF.

In this sample, this clone turned up a few times. The chain carries TRBV28 and TRBJ2-3, with TRBD2 matching over 8 bases. The CDR3 loop spans 17 amino acids. V lost 4 bases and J lost 5; bases outside the gene matches: 14. Germline V gene sequence: CDR1 MDHEN, CDR2 SYDVKM. The CDR3 reads CASSSSHSGMVEDTQYF. CDR3 coding DNA: TGTGCCAGCAGTTCCTCTCATAGCGGGATGGTGGAAGATACGCAGTATTTT.

This chain uses TRBV18 with TRBJ2-6; 7 bases are shared with TRBD1. The CDR3 length is 16 residues. V gave up 5 bases and J gave up 0 bases; unmatched junction bases: 4. Germline V gene lookup returns CDR1 KGHSH and CDR2 LQKENI. The CDR3 coding sequence is TGTGCCAGCTCAGTCGGACAGGCCTCTGGGGCCAACGTCCTGACTTTC. Encoded protein: CASSVGQASGANVLTF.

J is TRBJ2-1 and V is TRBV10-3, with D perhaps matching TRBD2 (5 bases). V shed 6 bases and J shed 0 bases, with 12 bases lying between them. There are 15 residues in the CDR3. The germline CDR1 and CDR2 sequences are ENHRY and SYGVKD. The CDR3 protein is CAIRLASGSYNEQFF. Written as DNA, the CDR3 is TGTGCCATCAGGCTAGCTTCGGGCTCCTACAATGAGCAGTTCTTC.

The rearrangement joins TRBV6-1 to TRBJ2-7; tentatively, D is TRBD1 (7 bases). CDR1 is MNHNS and CDR2 is SASEGT in the germline V gene. The CDR3 is 15 amino acids. Trimming pared 2 bases from V and 3 bases from J, leaving 14 bases between. The CDR3 DNA is TGTGCCAGCAGTGAACAGGGCCAGGGGGGCTACGAGCAGTACTTC. It codes for CASSEQGQGGYEQYF.

The chain is built from TRBV30 and TRBJ2-7; 7 positions match TRBD1. Germline lookup yields CDR1 GTSNPN and CDR2 SVGIG (reference sequence). The junction had 7 bases not matched to a gene; V was cut back by 4 bases and J by 4 bases. This CDR3 has 13 residues. CDR3 DNA sequence: TGTGCCTGGATTCCGACAGGGTGGTACGAGCAGTACTTC. It encodes CAWIPTGWYEQYF.